In this sample, the clone carrying this TCR beta chain turned up many times. Its antigen is undetermined. The sample comes from a study of metastatic and nonmetastatic thyroid tumors. Trimming took off 1 base at V and 0 bases at J, with 25 bases between the two ends. Germline CDR1 DFQATT, CDR2 SNEGSKA (reference sequence). This CDR3 has 21 amino acids. TCRdb reprocessed the PCR reads using MiXCR. In the table there are more than 20,000 clones, about 20% of which are singletons. Each patient came to thyroid surgery without any prior treatment (of any kind). Regarding the study as a whole: Malignant thyroid tumors reportedly had TCR beta diversity that was significantly higher than in benign nodules, in blood and tumor.

The sequenced material came from tumor tissue. This sequence joins TRBV20-1 and TRBJ2-6; tentative D call: TRBD2 (6 bases). This clonotype originated in a female donor with papillary thyroid cancer or a benign thyroid nodule (not recorded which). Some clones in this sample may be carry-over from other donors' samples. Here the CDR3 reads CSARGRVKSGDSYSGANVLTF. As DNA, the CDR3 is TGCAGTGCTAGAGGAAGGGTAAAAAGTGGGGACTCCTACTCTGGGGCCAACGTCCTGACTTTC.